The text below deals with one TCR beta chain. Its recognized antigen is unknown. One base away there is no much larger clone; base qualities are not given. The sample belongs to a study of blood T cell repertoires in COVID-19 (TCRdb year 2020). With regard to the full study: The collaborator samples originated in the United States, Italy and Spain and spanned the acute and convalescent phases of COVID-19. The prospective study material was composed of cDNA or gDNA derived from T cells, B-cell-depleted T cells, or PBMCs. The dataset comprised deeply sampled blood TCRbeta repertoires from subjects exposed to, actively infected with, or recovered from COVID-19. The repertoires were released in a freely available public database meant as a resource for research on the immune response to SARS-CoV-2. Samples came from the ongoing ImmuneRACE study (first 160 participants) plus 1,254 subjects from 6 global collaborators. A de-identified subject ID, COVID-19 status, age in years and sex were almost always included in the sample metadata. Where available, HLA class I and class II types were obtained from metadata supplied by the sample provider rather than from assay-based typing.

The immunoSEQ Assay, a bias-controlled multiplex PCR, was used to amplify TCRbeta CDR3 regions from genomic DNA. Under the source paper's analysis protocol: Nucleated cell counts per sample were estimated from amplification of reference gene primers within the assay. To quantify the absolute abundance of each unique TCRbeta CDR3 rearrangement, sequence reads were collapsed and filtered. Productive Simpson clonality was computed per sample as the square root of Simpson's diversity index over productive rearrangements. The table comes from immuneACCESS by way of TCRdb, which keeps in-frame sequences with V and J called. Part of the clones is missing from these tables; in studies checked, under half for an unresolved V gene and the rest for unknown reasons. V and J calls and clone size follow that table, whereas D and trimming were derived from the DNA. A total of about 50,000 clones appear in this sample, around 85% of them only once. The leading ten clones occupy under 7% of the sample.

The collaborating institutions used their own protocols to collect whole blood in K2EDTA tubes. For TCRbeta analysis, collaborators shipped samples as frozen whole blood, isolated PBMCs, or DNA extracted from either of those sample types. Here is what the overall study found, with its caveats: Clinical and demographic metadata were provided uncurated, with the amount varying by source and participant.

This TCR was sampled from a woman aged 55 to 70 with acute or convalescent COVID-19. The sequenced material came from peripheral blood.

Here the CDR3 is given as CASSYGDREHGYTF. DNA sequence: TGTGCCAGCAGTTACGGCGACAGGGAGCATGGCTACACCTTC. Rearrangement joined TRBV6-6 to TRBJ1-2, with TRBD1 identical over 7 junction bases. The germline V end is reduced by 2 bases and the J end by 6 bases; junction bases left unmatched: 6. The CDR3 holds 14 amino acids from the cysteine to the phenylalanine. Of all the DNA, just the CDR3 is kept, 42 bases in frame from base 1. CDR1 and CDR2 are read off the germline V gene (reference sequence) as MNHNY and SVGAGI.